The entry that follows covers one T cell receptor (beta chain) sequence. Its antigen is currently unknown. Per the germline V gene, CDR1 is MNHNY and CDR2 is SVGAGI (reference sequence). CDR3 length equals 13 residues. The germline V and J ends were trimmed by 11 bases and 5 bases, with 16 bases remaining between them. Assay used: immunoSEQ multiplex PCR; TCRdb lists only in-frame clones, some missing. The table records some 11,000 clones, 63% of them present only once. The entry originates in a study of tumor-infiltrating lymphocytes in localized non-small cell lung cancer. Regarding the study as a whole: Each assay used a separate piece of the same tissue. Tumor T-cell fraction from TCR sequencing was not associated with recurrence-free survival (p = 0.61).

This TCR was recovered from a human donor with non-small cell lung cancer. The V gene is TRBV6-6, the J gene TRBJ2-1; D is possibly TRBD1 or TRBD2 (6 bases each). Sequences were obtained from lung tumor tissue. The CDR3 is CAARPGEDNEQFF. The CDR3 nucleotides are TGTGCCGCCCGCCCAGGGGAGGACAATGAGCAGTTCTTC.